A single sample is the source of the 9 T cell receptor beta chains below, sequenced in a study of shared clonotypes between healthy human individuals. Terminally differentiated effector memory CD45RA+ cells were excluded from the naive CD8 cells, which were CD45RO-negative and positively selected for CCR7. Here immunoSEQ multiplex PCR was the method, and the copy in TCRdb shows in-frame clones only, minus some. This table holds about 2.1 million clones, around 93% found once. Sequenced input: naive CD8+ T cells from PBMCs. The receptors here all came from a young man in good health. Some clones in this sample may be carry-over from other donors' samples.

The chain is built from TRBV28 and TRBJ2-3, with 14 bases that match TRBD2. The length of the CDR3 is 24 residues. Per the germline V gene, CDR1 is MDHEN and CDR2 is SYDVKM. V was clipped by 1 base and J by 5 bases; unmatched bases: 26. The DNA of the CDR3 is TGTGCCAGCAGTTTATTCGGGACTAGCGGGAGTTCGCAGATACGCCCCGCCCAGTTAGATACGCAGTATTTT. It codes for CASSLFGTSGSSQIRPAQLDTQYF.

V gene TRBV7-9 combines with J gene TRBJ2-5, with D possibly TRBD2 on 5 matching bases. This CDR3 spans 12 amino acids. V was pared by 9 bases and J by 2 bases, with 10 bases between. In germline, CDR1 is SEHNR, CDR2 FQNEAQ (reference sequence). The CDR3 coding sequence is TGTGCCAGTCGCCCGGGACAAGAGACCCAGTACTTC. It translates to CASRPGQETQYF. Using reference TRBV7-9 and TRBJ2-5 for the parts outside the CDR3, the full variable domain is DTGVSQNPRHKITKRGQNVTFRCDPISEHNRLYWYRQTLGQGPEFLTYFQNEAQLEKSRLLSDRFSAERPKGSFSTLEIQRTEQGDSAMYLCASRPGQETQYFGPGTRLLVL.

The chain recombines TRBV4-1 with TRBJ1-1; no reliable D call. The CDR3 spans 13 residues. Germline CDR1 is MGHRA and CDR2 is YSYEKL. V was cut by 1 base and J by 4 bases, with 7 bases left in between. CDR3 bases: TGCGCCAGCAGCCAAGGGAGGGCCACTGAAGCTTTCTTT. This codes for CASSQGRATEAFF.

In the case of this clone: Other nucleotide sequences in the sample specify the same CDR3. The chain joins TRBV27 to TRBJ2-2, with 10 bases matching TRBD1. Looked up from germline, CDR1 is MNHEY and CDR2 is SMNVEV (reference sequence). The CDR3 extends over 14 amino acids. Trimming took 8 bases from V and 4 from J; bases not matched to a gene: 4. The CDR3 nucleotides are TGTGCCAGCCGGGACAGGGGACGCACCGGGGAGCTGTTTTTT. This codes for CASRDRGRTGELFF.

V gene TRBV30 combines with J gene TRBJ2-7; D might be TRBD1 or TRBD2, each matching 6 bases. The CDR3 length is 13 residues. Trimming pared 0 bases from V and 3 bases from J, leaving 9 bases between. From germline, CDR1 is GTSNPN and CDR2 SVGIG (reference sequence). CDR3 bases: TGTGCCTGGAGTGTTGGGGGGCTCTACGAGCAGTACTTC. Translation: CAWSVGGLYEQYF.

Note on this clone: Distinct nucleotide sequences in the sample also encode this CDR3. This chain joins TRBV5-4 and TRBJ2-1, with D possibly called TRBD1 or TRBD2 (5 bases each). Germline CDR1 SGHNT, CDR2 YYREEE (reference sequence). V lost 0 bases and J lost 10, with 5 bases in between. This CDR3 contains 11 residues. CDR3 region: CASSLGGEQFF. CDR3 in DNA: TGTGCCAGCAGCTTGGGGGGGGAGCAGTTCTTC.

In regard to this clone: The same CDR3 arises from other DNA sequences in this sample as well. The V call is TRBV4-3, the J call TRBJ2-1, with unresolved D. The CDR3 has 15 amino acids. Per the germline V gene, CDR1 is LGHNA and CDR2 is YSLEER. Trimming removed 0 bases from V and 3 bases from J, with 9 bases in between. The CDR3 DNA sequence: TGCGCCAGCAGCCAAGATCCTGGAAACTACAATGAGCAGTTCTTC. This codes for CASSQDPGNYNEQFF.

This clone showed up just once. The rearrangement uses TRBV10-2 and TRBJ2-1, with D possibly being TRBD1 (6 bases). Germline lookup yields CDR1 WSHSY and CDR2 SAAADI. The V and J ends lost 8 bases and 4 bases respectively, with 18 bases between them. This CDR3 has 15 amino acids. The chain's CDR3 is CASRARTATYNEQFF. CDR3 nucleotides: TGCGCCAGCCGCGCCCGGACAGCGACATACAATGAGCAGTTCTTC.

This sequence joins TRBV6-1 and TRBJ1-1; D gene uncertain. Trimming cost V 8 bases and J 4 bases, with 20 bases left between them. The V gene's germline CDR1 is MNHNS and CDR2 SASEGT. CDR3 length: 15 residues. The CDR3: CASPPTSLAVTEAFF. The CDR3 nucleotides are TGTGCCAGCCCTCCAACGTCCCTGGCGGTCACTGAAGCTTTCTTT.